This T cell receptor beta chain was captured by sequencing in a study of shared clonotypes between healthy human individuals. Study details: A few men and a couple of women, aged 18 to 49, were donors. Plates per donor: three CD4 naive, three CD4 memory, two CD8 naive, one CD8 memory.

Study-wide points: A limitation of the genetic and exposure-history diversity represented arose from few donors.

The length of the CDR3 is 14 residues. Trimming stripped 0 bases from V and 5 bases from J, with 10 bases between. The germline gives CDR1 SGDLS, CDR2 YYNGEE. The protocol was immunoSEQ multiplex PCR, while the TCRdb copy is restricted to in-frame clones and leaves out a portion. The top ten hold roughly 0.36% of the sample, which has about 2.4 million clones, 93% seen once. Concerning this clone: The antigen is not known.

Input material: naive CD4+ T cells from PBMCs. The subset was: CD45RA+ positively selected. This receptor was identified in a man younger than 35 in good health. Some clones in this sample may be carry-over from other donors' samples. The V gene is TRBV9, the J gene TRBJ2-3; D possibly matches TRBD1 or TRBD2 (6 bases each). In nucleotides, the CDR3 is TGTGCCAGCAGCGTAGGGGGGGCCAGAGATACGCAGTATTTT. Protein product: CASSVGGARDTQYF. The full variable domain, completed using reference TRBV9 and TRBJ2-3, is DSGVTQTPKHLITATGQRVTLRCSPRSGDLSVYWYQQSLDQGLQFLIQYYNGEERAKGNILERFSAQQFPDLHSELNLSSLELGDSALYFCASSVGGARDTQYFGPGTRLTVL.